The rows below give T cell receptor beta chains drawn from one sample of a study of T cell repertoires in cytomegalovirus infection. One entry per CDR3 protein, called by TCRdb with MiXCR from the reads. The profile shows about 360,000 distinct CDR3 sequences, roughly a third of them singletons. Their antigens remain unidentified. The source material was cultured PBMCs, sampled from culture after CMV antigen stimulation. All receptors derive from a human donor in good health (CMV status not recorded). Some clones in this sample may be carry-over from other donors' samples. Both conserved end residues are trimmed from each CDR3.

v_call,j_call,cdr3_aa
TRBV7-2,TRBJ1-1,ASSLGGTGGWSAF
TRBV11-2,TRBJ2-1,ASSLPWTRSLAGYEQF
TRBV7-9,TRBJ2-2,ASSPPQRTGELF
TRBV24-1,TRBJ2-2,ATRPGQNTGELF
TRBV7-2,TRBJ2-3,ASASQGADTQY
TRBV15,TRBJ2-6,ATSRDYESGANVLT
TRBV5-4,TRBJ2-1,ASSLRETYNEQF
TRBV4-1,TRBJ2-3,ASSPKQGLAGPTDTQY
TRBV20-1,TRBJ1-6,SARPPGVPPLH
TRBV11-2,TRBJ2-5,ASSFGSGTETQY
TRBV29-1,TRBJ1-5,SVRDTSQPQH
TRBV2,TRBJ2-2,ASKELVGYTGELF
TRBV18,TRBJ1-1,ASSLRTGGLLTEAF
TRBV19,TRBJ2-6,ASTNLAAGANVLT
TRBV11-3,TRBJ2-5,ASRSGTQETQY
TRBV12-3/TRBV12-4,TRBJ2-1,ASRRISGSSYNEQF
TRBV7-6,TRBJ1-1,ASSSTEEAF
TRBV4-2,TRBJ1-5,ASSQARSGTVYNQPQH
TRBV5-4,TRBJ2-1,ASSLRGKYNEQF
TRBV6-2/TRBV6-3,TRBJ2-5,ASSEAGPQETQY
TRBV29-1,TRBJ1-2,SVVRGQTENYGYT
TRBV20-1,TRBJ1-3,SARDLAGTWNTIY
TRBV7-8,TRBJ2-6,ASSFFSQTGTSGANVLT
TRBV7-1,TRBJ1-1,ASSPPGRGEAF
TRBV15,TRBJ2-1,ATSRDSGSMEGEQF
TRBV7-2,TRBJ1-1,ASSLAPGSPEAF
TRBV7-2,TRBJ1-3,ASSLGGQGVIGNTIY
TRBV12-3/TRBV12-4,TRBJ2-5,ASSKAGGLSKETQY
TRBV6-5,TRBJ2-7,ASSYSKVGSTYEQY
TRBV7-9,TRBJ1-1,ASSDDPDRENTEAF
TRBV7-2,TRBJ2-2,ASSLVVTTGELF
TRBV5-1,TRBJ1-2,ASSLGGPYGYT
TRBV10-3,TRBJ1-2,AISGGAEVDYT
TRBV7-9,TRBJ2-7,ASSLDGPHKGYEQY
TRBV7-2,TRBJ2-7,ASSSVAGAFYEQY
TRBV7-3,TRBJ2-3,ASSTQPTSGRDTQY
TRBV12-3/TRBV12-4,TRBJ2-1,ASSFAGGPLEQF
TRBV4-3,TRBJ2-1,ASSPERVRWNEQF
TRBV7-8,TRBJ2-5,ASSGRLGGETQY
TRBV7-9,TRBJ2-6,ASSLRGDRERSGANVLT
TRBV12-3/TRBV12-4,TRBJ2-1,ASSLWRGDGNEQF
TRBV12-3/TRBV12-4,TRBJ2-7,ASSTGGGPYEQY
TRBV19,TRBJ2-1,ASSPRTSGSDRSEQF
TRBV28,TRBJ2-1,ASLHARQSSYNEQF
TRBV19,TRBJ2-1,ASSLAGRGEQF
TRBV4-1,TRBJ1-2,ASSFNLGGHGYT
TRBV15,TRBJ1-1,ATSRAVGTGGTEAF
TRBV5-4,TRBJ2-4,ASSPTSGTVRPIAKNIQY
TRBV19,TRBJ1-6,ASSILTGTGDNSPLH
TRBV27,TRBJ1-2,ASTGAGWYGYT
TRBV11-2,TRBJ2-3,ASSVRGLAGGTDTQY
TRBV7-8,TRBJ2-6,ASSLALVAGANVLT
TRBV7-2,TRBJ1-2,ASSPLGPYGYT
TRBV12-3/TRBV12-4,TRBJ1-1,ASSLRRSEAF